One TCR beta chain is described in this entry. Its specificity is not known. Profiled with immunoSEQ multiplex PCR; TCRdb holds only in-frame clones, not every one. The top ten hold roughly 10% of the sample, which has 150,000 to 200,000 clones, roughly 84% seen once. CDR3 length: 15 residues. V shed 0 bases and J shed 5 bases, with 14 bases lying between them. Germline CDR1 reads SGDLS; CDR2 reads YYNGEE. The data originate from a study of cytomegalovirus exposure and HLA in healthy donors. Turning to the study itself: In a later analysis, the roughly 110 validation repertoires were reported to have used the same platform as the 600 to 800 first-cohort repertoires. Study-level results: Researchers counted around 160 TCR beta chains as cytomegalovirus-associated. In the 95 to 150 validation repertoires, a later analysis found that first-cohort TCR clusters tended to co-occur. Most TCR sequences were uncommon, yet certain public TCRs appeared in many donors.

Sequencing was carried out using PBMCs. This TCR came from a man aged 25-40 years in good health and CMV-seropositive. This chain links TRBV9 with TRBJ1-1; possibly TRBD1 for D (5 bases). The CDR3 coding sequence is TGTGCCAGCAGCGTAGAAGCGGGGGAGGGGACTGAAGCTTTCTTT. Translation gives CASSVEAGEGTEAFF.